This T cell receptor beta chain was observed in a study of response to subunit inactivated influenza vaccine. Notes on the study in general: Seasonal influenza vaccination, on each occasion, was suggested by the authors to recruit few new T cells.

The CDR3 extends over 13 amino acids. Trimming left V 6 bases short and J 3 bases short, with 12 bases between. The V gene's germline CDR1 is DFQATT and CDR2 SNEGSKA (reference sequence). TCRdb called the RT-PCR reads again in MiXCR, with one record for every CDR3 protein. The sample has around 190,000 distinct CDR3 sequences, 13% to 15% seen once. This clonotype turned up a few times. Its specificity is unknown. V is TRBV20-1 and J is TRBJ2-1; a possible D gene is TRBD2 (5 bases). The source of this sequence is a man between 45 and 60 years old who received an inactivated influenza vaccine. Specimen: CD8+ T cells sorted from PBMCs, collected around 5 days after vaccination. The CDR3 is CSARGGYYNEQFF. CDR3 DNA: TGCAGTGCCCGGGGTGGATACTACAATGAGCAGTTCTTC.